The sequence of this T cell receptor beta chain was determined in a study of type 1 regulatory T cells. Remarks on this clonotype: Its antigen is currently unknown. Sequence at one end of the junction differs from germline and may be a read error.

MiXCR was run by TCRdb on the reads, yielding one entry per CDR3 protein. The table lists over 55,000 distinct CDR3 sequences, about 50% of them singletons. The CDR3 spans 13 residues. From germline, CDR1 is SGHTA and CDR2 FQGNSA. This TCR derives from a human donor in good health. Material: cultured non-Tr1 T cells, either the whole culture or a sorted T cell fraction (not recorded which). The J gene is TRBJ1-1, the V gene TRBV7-2; no definite D call. The CDR3 nucleotides are TGTGCCAGCAGCTTAGGGGAAAACGAAAGAGTCGGCTTT. Amino acids: CASSLGENERVGF.